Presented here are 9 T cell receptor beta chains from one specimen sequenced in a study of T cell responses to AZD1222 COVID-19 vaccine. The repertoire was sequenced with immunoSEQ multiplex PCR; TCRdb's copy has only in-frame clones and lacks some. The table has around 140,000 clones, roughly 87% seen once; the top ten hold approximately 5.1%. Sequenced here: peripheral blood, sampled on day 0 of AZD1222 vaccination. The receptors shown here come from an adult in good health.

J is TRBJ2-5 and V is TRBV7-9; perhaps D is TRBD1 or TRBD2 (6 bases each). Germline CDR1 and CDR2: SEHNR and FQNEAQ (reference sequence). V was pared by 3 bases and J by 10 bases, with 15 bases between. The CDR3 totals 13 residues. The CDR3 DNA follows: TGTGCCAGCAGCTTTAGGGGGGCTAGTGACCAGTACTTC. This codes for CASSFRGASDQYF.

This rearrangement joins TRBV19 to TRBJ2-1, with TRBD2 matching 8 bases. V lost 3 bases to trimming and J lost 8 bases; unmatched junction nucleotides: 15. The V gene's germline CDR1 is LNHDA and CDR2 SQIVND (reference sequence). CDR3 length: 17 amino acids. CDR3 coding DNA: TGTGCCAGTAGTATTCGAGGAGCGGGGGCTAACCTCCATGAGCAGTTCTTC. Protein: CASSIRGAGANLHEQFF.

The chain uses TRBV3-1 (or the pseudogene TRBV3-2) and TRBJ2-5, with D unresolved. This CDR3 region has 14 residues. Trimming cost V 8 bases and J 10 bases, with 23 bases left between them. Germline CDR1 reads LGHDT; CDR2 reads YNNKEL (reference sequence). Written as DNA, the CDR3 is TGTGCCAGCTCACTACAACCCCGTTACGGTGACCAGTACTTC. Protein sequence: CASSLQPRYGDQYF.

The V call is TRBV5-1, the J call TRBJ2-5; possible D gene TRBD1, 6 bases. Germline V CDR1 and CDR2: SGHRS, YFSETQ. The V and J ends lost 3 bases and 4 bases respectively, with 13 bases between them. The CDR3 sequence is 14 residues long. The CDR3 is CASSSAGVGETQYF. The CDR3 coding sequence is TGCGCCAGCAGCTCCGCAGGGGTAGGAGAGACCCAGTACTTC.

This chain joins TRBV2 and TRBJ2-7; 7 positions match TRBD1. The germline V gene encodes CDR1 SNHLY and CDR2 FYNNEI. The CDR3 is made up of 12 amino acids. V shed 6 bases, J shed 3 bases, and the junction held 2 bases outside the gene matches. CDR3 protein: CASRGDSYEQYF. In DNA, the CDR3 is TGTGCCAGCAGAGGGGACAGCTACGAGCAGTACTTC.

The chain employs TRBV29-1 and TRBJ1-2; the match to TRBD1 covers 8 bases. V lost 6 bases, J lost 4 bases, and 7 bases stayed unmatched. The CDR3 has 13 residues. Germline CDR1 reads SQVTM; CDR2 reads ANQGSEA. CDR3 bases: TGCAGCGTCGATGGACAGGGAGGCTATGGCTACACCTTC. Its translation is CSVDGQGGYGYTF.

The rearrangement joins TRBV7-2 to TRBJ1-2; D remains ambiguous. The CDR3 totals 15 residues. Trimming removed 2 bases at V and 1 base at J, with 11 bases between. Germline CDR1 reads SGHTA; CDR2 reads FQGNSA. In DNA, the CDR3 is TGTGCCAGCAGCTTACACCAGGCCCTTAACTATGGCTACACCTTC. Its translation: CASSLHQALNYGYTF. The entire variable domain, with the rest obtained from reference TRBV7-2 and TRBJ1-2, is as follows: GAGVSQSPSNKVTEKGKDVELRCDPISGHTALYWYRQSLGQGLEFLIYFQGNSAPDKSGLPSDRFSAERTGGSVSTLTIQRTQQEDSAVYLCASSLHQALNYGYTFGSGTRLTVV.

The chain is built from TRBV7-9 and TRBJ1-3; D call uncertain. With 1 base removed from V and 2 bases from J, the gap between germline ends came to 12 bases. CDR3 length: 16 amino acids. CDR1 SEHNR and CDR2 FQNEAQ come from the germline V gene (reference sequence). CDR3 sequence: CASSLEPHSAGNTIYF. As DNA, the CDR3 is TGTGCCAGCAGCTTAGAACCCCATTCCGCTGGAAACACCATATATTTT.

In DNA, the CDR3 is TGTGCCAGCAAGAACGACAGGCGCAATTCACCCCTCCACTTT. Residues: CASKNDRRNSPLHF. This chain links TRBV27 with TRBJ1-6, with a possible D match to TRBD1 (6 bases). The CDR3 runs 14 residues. The V end lost 7 bases, the J end lost 7 bases, and 14 bases lay between the germline ends. Looked up from germline, CDR1 is MNHEY and CDR2 is SMNVEV (reference sequence).